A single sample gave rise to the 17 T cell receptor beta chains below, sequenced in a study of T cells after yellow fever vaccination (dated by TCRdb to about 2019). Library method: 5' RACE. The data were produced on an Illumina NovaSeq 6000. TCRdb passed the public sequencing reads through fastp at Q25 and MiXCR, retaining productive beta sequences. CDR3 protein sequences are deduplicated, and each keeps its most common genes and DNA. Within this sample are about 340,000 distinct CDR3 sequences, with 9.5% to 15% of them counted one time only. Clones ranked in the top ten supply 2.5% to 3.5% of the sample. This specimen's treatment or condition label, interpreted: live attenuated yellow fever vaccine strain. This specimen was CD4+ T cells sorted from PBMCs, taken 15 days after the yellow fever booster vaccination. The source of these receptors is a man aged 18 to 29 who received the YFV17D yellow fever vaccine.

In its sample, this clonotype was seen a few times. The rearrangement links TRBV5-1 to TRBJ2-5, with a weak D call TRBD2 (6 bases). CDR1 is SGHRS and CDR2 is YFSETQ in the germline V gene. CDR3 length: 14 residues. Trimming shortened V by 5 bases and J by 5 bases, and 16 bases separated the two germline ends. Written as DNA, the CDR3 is TGCGCCAGCAGTTCCTCGACTAGTTTGGAGACCCAGTACTTC. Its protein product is CASSSSTSLETQYF.

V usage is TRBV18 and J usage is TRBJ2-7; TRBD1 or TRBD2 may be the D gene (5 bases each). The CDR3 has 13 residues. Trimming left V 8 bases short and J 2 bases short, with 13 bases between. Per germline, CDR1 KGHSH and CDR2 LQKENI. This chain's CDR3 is CASARDPPYEQYF. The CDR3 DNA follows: TGTGCCAGCGCGAGGGACCCTCCCTACGAGCAGTACTTC.

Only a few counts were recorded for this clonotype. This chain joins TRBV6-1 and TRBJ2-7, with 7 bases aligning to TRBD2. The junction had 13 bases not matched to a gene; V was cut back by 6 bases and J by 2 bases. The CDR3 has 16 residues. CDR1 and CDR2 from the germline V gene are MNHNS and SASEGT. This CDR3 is CASRIGGGIGTYEQYV. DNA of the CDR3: TGTGCCAGCAGGATTGGGGGAGGGATTGGAACCTACGAGCAGTACGTC.

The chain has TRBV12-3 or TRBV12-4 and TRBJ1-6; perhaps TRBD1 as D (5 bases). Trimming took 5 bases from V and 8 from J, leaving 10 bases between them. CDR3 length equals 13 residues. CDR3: CASSTDRDSPLHF. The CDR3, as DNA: TGTGCCAGCAGTACCGACAGAGATTCACCCCTCCACTTT.

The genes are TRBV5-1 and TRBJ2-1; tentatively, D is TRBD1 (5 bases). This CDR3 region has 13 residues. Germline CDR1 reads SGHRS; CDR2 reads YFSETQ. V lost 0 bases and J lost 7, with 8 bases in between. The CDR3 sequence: CASSLAHRNEQFF. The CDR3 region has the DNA TGCGCCAGCAGCTTGGCCCACAGGAATGAGCAGTTCTTC.

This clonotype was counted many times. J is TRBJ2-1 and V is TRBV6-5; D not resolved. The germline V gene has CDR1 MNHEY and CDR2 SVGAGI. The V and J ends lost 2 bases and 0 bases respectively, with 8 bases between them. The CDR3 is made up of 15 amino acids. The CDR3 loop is CASSYGINSYNEQFF. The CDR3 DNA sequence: TGTGCCAGCAGTTACGGGATAAACTCCTACAATGAGCAGTTCTTC.

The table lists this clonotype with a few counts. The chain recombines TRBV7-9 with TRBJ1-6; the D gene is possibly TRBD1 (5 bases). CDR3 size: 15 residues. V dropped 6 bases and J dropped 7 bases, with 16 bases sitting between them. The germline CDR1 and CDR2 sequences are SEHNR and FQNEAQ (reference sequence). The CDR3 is CASSWTNRGNSPLHF. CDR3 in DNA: TGTGCCAGCAGTTGGACGAACCGGGGGAATTCACCCCTCCACTTT.

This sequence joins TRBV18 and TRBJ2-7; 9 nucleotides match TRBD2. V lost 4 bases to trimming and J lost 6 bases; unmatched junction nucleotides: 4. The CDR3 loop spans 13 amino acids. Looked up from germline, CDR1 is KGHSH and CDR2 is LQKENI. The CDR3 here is CASSRAGGGEQYV. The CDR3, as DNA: TGTGCCAGCTCACGCGCGGGAGGGGGCGAGCAGTACGTC.

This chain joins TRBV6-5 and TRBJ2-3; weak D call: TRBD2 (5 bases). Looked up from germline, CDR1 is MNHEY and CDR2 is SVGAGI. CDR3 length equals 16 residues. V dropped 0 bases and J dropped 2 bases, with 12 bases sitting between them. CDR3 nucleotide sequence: TGTGCCAGCAGTTACTCTCCGGGGTACGTCACAGATACGCAGTATTTT. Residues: CASSYSPGYVTDTQYF.

CDR3 in amino acids: CASSAHNGGGSKAPEFF. CDR3 DNA sequence: TGTGCCAGCAGTGCTCATAACGGTGGCGGGTCAAAGGCGCCGGAGTTCTTC. The rearrangement joins TRBV25-1 to TRBJ2-1, with D possibly TRBD2 on 5 matching bases. The CDR3 loop spans 17 amino acids. The V end lost 4 bases, the J end lost 14 bases, and 30 bases lay between the germline ends. Looked up from germline, CDR1 is MGHDK and CDR2 is SYGVNS.

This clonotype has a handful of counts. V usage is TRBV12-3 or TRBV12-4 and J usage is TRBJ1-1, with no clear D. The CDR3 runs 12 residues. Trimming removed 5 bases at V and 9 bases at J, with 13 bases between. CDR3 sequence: CASSQMVPQAFF. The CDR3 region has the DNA TGTGCCAGCAGTCAAATGGTCCCCCAAGCTTTCTTT.

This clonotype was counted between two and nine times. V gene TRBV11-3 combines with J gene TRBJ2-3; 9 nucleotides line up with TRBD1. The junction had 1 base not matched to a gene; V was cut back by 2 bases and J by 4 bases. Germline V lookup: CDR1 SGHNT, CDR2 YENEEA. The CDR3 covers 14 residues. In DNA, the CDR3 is TGTGCCAGCAGCTTACGGACAGGGGCAGATACGCAGTATTTT. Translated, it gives CASSLRTGADTQYF. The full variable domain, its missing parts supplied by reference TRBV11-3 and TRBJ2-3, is EAGVVQSPRYKIIEKKQPVAFWCNPISGHNTLYWYLQNLGQGPELLIRYENEEAVDDSQLPKDRFSAERLKGVDSTLKIQPAELGDSAVYLCASSLRTGADTQYFGPGTRLTVL.

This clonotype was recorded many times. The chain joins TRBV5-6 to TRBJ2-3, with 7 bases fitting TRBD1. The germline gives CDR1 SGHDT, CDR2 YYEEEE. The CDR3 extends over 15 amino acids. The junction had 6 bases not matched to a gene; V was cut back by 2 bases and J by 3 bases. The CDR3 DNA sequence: TGTGCCAGCAGCTTTGACAGGGTCGGGACAGATACGCAGTATTTT. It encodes CASSFDRVGTDTQYF. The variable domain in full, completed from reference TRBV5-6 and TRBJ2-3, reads DAGVTQSPTHLIKTRGQQVTLRCSPKSGHDTVSWYQQALGQGPQFIFQYYEEEERQRGNFPDRFSGHQFPNYSSELNVNALLLGDSALYLCASSFDRVGTDTQYFGPGTRLTVL.

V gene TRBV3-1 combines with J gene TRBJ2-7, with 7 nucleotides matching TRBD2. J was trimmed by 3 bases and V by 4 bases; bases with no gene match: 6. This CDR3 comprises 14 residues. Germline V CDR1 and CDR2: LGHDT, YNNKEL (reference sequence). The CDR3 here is CASSRSGVGYEQYF. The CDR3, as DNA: TGTGCCAGCAGCCGGAGCGGGGTGGGCTACGAGCAGTACTTC.

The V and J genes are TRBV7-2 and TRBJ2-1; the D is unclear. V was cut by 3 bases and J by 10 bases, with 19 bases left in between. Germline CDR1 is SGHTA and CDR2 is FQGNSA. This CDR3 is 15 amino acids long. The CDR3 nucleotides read TGTGCCAGCAGCTTCTTTCGGACGGACCTGGGGGAGCAGTTCTTC. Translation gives CASSFFRTDLGEQFF. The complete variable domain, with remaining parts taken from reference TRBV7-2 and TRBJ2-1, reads GAGVSQSPSNKVTEKGKDVELRCDPISGHTALYWYRQSLGQGLEFLIYFQGNSAPDKSGLPSDRFSAERTGGSVSTLTIQRTQQEDSAVYLCASSFFRTDLGEQFFGPGTRLTVL.

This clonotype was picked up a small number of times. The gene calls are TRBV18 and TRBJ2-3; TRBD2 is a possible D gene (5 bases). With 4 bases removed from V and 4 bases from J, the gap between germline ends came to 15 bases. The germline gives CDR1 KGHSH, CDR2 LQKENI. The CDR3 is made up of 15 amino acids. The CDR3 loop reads CASSRSTGSADTQYF. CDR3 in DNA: TGTGCCAGCTCACGGTCTACGGGGTCCGCAGATACGCAGTATTTT.

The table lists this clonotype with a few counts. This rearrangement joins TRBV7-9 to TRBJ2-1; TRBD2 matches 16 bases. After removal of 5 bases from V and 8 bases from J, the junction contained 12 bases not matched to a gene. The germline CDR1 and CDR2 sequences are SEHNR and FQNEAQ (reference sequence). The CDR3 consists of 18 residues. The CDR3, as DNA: TGTGCCAGCAGCCGCGGCCTTGGGACTAGCGGGGGGGCGTATGAGCAGTTCTTC. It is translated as CASSRGLGTSGGAYEQFF.